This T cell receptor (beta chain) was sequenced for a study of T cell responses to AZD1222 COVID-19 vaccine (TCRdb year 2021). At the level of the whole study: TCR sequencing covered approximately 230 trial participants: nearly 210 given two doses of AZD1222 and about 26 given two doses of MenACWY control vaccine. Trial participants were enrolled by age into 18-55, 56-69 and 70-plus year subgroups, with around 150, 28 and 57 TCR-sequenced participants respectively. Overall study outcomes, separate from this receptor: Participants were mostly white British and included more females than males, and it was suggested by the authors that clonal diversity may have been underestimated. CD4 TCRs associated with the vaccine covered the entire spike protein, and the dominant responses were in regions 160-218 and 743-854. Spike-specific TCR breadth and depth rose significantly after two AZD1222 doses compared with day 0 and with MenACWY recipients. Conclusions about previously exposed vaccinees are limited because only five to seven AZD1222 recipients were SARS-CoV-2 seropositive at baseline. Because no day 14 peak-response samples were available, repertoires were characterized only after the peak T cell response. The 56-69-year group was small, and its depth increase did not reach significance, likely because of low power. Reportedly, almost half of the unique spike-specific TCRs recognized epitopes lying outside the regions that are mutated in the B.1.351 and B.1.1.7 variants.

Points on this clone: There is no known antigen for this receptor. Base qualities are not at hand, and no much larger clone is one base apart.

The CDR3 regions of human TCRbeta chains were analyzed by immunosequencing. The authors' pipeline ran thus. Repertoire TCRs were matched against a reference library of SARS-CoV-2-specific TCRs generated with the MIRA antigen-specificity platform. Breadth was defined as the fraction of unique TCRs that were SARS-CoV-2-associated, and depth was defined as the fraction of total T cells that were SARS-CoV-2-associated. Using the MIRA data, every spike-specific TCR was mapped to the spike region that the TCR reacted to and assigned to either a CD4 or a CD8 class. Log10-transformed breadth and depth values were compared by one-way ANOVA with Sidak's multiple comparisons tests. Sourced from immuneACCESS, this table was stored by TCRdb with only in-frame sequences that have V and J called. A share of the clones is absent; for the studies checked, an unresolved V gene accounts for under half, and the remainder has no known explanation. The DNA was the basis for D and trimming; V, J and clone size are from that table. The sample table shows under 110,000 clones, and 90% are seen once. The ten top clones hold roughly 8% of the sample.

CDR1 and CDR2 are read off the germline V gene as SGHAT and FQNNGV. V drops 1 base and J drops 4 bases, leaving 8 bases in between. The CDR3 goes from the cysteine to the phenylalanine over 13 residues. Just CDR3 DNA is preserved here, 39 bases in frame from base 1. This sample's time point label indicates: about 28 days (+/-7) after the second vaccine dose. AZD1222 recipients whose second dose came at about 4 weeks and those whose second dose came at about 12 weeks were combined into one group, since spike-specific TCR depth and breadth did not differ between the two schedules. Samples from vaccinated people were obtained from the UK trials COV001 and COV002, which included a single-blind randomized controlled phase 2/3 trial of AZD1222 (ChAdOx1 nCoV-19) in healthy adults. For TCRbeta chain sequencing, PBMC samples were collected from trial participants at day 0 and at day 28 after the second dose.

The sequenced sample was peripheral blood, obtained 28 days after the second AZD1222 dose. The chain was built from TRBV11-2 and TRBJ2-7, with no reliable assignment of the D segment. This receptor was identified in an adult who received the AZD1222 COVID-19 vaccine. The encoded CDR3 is CASSLVLGYEQYF. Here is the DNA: TGTGCCAGCAGCTTAGTCCTGGGGTACGAGCAGTACTTC.